The entry below describes one T cell receptor beta chain. V gave up 0 bases and J gave up 8 bases; unmatched junction bases: 4. In germline, CDR1 is SGHNT, CDR2 YYREEE (reference sequence). CDR3 size: 15 residues. PCR primers comprised 60 Vbeta and 13 Jbeta primers. The protocol was immunoSEQ multiplex PCR, while the TCRdb copy is restricted to in-frame clones and leaves out a portion. This sample's table reports around 140,000 clones. The sample belongs to a study of cytomegalovirus exposure and HLA in healthy donors. Input material: PBMCs. The rearrangement joins TRBV5-4 to TRBJ2-1; 11 positions match TRBD2. The receptor was derived from a woman between 18 and 29 years old in good health and CMV-seronegative. Written as DNA, the CDR3 is TGTGCCAGCAGCTTGGGACTAGCGGGAAAAGATGAGCAGTTCTTC. It codes for CASSLGLAGKDEQFF.